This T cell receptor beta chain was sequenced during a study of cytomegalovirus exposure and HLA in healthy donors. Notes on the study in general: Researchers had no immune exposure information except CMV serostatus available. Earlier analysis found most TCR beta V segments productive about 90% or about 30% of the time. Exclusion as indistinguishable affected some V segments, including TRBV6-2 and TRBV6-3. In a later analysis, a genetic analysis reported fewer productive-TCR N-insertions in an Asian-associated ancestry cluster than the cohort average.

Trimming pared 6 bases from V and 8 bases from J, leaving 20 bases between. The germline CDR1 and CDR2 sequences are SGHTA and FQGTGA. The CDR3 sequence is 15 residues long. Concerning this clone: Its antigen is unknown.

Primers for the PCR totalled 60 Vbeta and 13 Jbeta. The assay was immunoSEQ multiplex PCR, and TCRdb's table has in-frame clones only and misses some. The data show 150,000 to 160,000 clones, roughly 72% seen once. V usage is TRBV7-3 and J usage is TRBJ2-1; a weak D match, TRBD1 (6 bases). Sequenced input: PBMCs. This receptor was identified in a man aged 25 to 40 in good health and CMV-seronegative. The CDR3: CASSSIQGLDHEQFF. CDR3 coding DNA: TGTGCCAGCAGTTCAATACAGGGCTTAGACCATGAGCAGTTCTTC.